This T cell receptor beta chain was found in a study of T-cell reconstitution after alpha-beta-depleted transplantation in children. The V segment lost 4 bases and the J segment 4 bases; nucleotides outside the gene matches: 9. CDR1 SEHNR and CDR2 FQNEAQ come from the germline V gene (reference sequence). CDR3 size: 15 residues. The TCRbeta library incorporated unique molecular identifiers. TCRdb independently ran MiXCR on the PCR reads; one entry per CDR3 protein. Of some 300,000 distinct CDR3 sequences detected, over 9% appear once; the ten largest clones hold under 3%. V is TRBV7-9 and J is TRBJ1-1; 7 positions agree with TRBD1. This receptor was obtained from a human donor who donated a stem cell graft to a child with acute lymphoblastic leukemia. Here the sequenced sample was PBMCs from the stem cell graft donor, taken from the stem cell graft. Here the CDR3 DNA reads TGTGCCAGCAGCTCGCAGACAGGGCGAGGCACTGAAGCTTTCTTT. It yields the protein CASSSQTGRGTEAFF.